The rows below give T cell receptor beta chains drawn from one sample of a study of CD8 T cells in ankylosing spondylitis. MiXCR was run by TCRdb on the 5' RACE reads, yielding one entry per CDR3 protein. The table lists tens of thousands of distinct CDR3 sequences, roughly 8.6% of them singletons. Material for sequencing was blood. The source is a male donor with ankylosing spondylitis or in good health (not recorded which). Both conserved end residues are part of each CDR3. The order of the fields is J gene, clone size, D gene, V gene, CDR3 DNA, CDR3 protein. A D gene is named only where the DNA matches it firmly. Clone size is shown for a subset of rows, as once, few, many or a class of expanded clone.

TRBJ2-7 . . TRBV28 TGTGCCAGCAGTTTATTAGGACAAATCAAGCAGTACTTC CASSLLGQIKQYF
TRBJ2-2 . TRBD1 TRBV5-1 TGCGCCAGCCTCCGGGGACAGGGTCCAACCGGGGAGCTGTTTTTT CASLRGQGPTGELFF
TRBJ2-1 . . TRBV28 TGTGCCAGCAGTTTATGGGGGGCCAATGAGCAGTTCTTC CASSLWGANEQFF
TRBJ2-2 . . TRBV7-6 TGTGCCAGCAGCTTAACATCATACACCGGGGAGCTGTTTTTT CASSLTSYTGELFF
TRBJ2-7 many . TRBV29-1 TGCAGCGCCGATAGGGGTCAGGGCGAGCAGTACTTC CSADRGQGEQYF
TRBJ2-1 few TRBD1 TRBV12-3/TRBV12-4 TGTGCCAGCAGCCAGACAGGGGGCTCCTACAATGAGCAGTTCTTC CASSQTGGSYNEQFF
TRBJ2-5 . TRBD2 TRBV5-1 TGCGCCAGCAGCTTGGACGTGGGGGGGGAGACCCAGTACTTC CASSLDVGGETQYF
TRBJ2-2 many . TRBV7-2 TGTGCCAGCAGCCGTAAACTGGGCGGGGAGCTGTTTTTT CASSRKLGGELFF
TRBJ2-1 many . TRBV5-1 TGCGCCAGCAGCCAAACCCAGGTATCTTACAATGAGCAGTTCTTC CASSQTQVSYNEQFF
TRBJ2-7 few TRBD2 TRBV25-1 TGTGCCAGCAGTGATCGGGCAGGGAGGGTCGACGAGCAGTACTTC CASSDRAGRVDEQYF
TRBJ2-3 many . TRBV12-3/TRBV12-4 TGTGCCAGCAGTTTTACAGGGGATACGCAGTATTTT CASSFTGDTQYF
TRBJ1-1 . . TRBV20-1 TGCAGTGCTAGAGATGAAGGTGGTCGGTTCGAAGCTTTCTTT CSARDEGGRFEAFF
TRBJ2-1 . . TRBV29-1 TGCAGCGTTGCGGCGGGAAATGAGCAGTTCTTC CSVAAGNEQFF
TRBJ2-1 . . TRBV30 TGTGCCTGGGGCGGCCAGGGGCAACAGGGCAATGAGCAGTTCTTC CAWGGQGQQGNEQFF
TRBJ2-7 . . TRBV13 TGTGCCAGCAGCTTAGGAAGGGGGAGGCAGTACTTC CASSLGRGRQYF
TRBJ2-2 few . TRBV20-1 TGCAGTGCTAGGGAGCTTTCGAACACCGGGGAGCTGTTTTTT CSARELSNTGELFF
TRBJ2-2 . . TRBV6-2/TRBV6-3 TGTGCCAGCAGTTACTCGACAGAAAACACCGGGGAGCTGTTTTTT CASSYSTENTGELFF
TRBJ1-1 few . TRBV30 TGTGCCTGGAGTGGGACAGCGAACACTGAAGCTTTCTTT CAWSGTANTEAFF
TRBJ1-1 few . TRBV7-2 TGTGCCAGCAGCCCGAGGCCGAACACTGAAGCTTTCTTT CASSPRPNTEAFF
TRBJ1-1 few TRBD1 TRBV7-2 TGTGCCAGCAGTCCCAAGGGGGACAGGGTAACGGGCACTGAAGCTTTCTTT CASSPKGDRVTGTEAFF
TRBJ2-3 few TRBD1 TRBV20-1 TGCAGTGCTACGGCCAGGGGGAAAGATACGCAGTATTTT CSATARGKDTQYF
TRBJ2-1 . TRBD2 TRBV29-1 TGCAGCGTTGTAGCGGGAGTGTCCTACAATGAGCAGTTCTTC CSVVAGVSYNEQFF
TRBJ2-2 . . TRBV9 TGTGCCAGCAGCGTAGCGAAGAACACCGGGGAGCTGTTTTTT CASSVAKNTGELFF
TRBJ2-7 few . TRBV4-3 TGCGCCAGCTCTCTTCTGGGGGGTAGGTACGAGCAGTACTTC CASSLLGGRYEQYF
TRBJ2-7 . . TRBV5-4 TGTGCCAGCAGCATCGACAGTAACTACGAGCAGTACTTC CASSIDSNYEQYF
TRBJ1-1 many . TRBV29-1 TGCAGCGTTGGTACAGGGTTAAACACTGAAGCTTTCTTT CSVGTGLNTEAFF
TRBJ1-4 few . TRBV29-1 TGCAGCGTTCTTGACTTTAATGAAAAACTGTTTTTT CSVLDFNEKLFF
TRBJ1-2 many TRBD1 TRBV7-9 TGTGCCAGCAGCTTAGCCGGACAGGCTTACGCTGGCTACACCTTC CASSLAGQAYAGYTF
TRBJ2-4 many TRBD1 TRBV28 TGTGCCAGCAGCGCTCCGCGACAGGGCTTAGCCAAAAACATTCAGTACTTC CASSAPRQGLAKNIQYF